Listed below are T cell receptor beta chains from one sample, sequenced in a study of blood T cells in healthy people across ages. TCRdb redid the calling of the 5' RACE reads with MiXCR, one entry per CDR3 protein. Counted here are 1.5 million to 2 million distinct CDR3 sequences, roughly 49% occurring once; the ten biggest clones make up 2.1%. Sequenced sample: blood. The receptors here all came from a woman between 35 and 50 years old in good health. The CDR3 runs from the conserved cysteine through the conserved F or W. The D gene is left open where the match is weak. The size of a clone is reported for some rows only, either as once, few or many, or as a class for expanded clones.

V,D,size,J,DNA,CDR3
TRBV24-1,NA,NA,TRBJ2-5,TGTGCCACCAGTGATTTTGGAGCTGCCGAGACCCAGTACTTC,CATSDFGAAETQYF
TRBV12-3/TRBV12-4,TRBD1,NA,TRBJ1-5,TGTGCCAGCAGTTTGGGACAGTCAAGTCGGCCCCAGCATTTT,CASSLGQSSRPQHF
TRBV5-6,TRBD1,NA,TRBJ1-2,TGTGCCAGCAGCTTGAGCGACAGGGTCTATGGCTACACCTTC,CASSLSDRVYGYTF
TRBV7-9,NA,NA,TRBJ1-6,TGTGCCAGCAGCGAGACAAGACATAATTCACCCCTCCACTTT,CASSETRHNSPLHF
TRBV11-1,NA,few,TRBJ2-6,TGTGCCAGCAGCTTAGCGACTAACAACGTCCTGACTTTC,CASSLATNNVLTF
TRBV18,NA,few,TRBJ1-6,TGTGCCAGCTCCCCCTCCAGGGCTTTTCGGACAGTCGATAATTCACCCCTCCACTTT,CASSPSRAFRTVDNSPLHF
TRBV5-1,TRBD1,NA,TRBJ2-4,TGCGCCAGCAGCTTGACCCTGACAGGGTTCCAAAACATTCAGTACTTC,CASSLTLTGFQNIQYF
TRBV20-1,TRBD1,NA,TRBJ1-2,TGCAGTGCTAGAGAGGGCAACAGGGGGCGAGAGGGCTACACCTTC,CSAREGNRGREGYTF
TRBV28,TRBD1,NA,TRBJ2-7,TGTGCCAGCAGTTTCCCCGACAGGGGAGTCTACGAGCAGTACTTC,CASSFPDRGVYEQYF
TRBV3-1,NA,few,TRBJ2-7,TGTGCCAGCAGCCAAGATAGGAACTGGGGATACGAGCAGTACTTC,CASSQDRNWGYEQYF
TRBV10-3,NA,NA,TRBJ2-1,TGTGCCATCAGTGAACCCGGGTCCGGGAGTGAGCAGTTCTTC,CAISEPGSGSEQFF
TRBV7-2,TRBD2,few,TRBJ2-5,TGTGCCAGCAGCTTAGTGCTAGCGGGGCCTCTAGAGACCCAGTACTTC,CASSLVLAGPLETQYF
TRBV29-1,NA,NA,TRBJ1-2,TGCAGCGTACCCGACCCTGGACACCTACCCTATGGCTACACCTTC,CSVPDPGHLPYGYTF
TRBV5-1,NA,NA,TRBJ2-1,TGCGCCAGCAGCTTGCTAGGGAACGATGAGCAGTTCTTC,CASSLLGNDEQFF
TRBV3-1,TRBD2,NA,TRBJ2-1,TGTGCCAGCAGCCAAGACCCAGCGGGGGTTGGTGAGCAGTTCTTC,CASSQDPAGVGEQFF
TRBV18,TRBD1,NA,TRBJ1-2,TGTGCCAGCTCACCAGGGACAGGGGATCTCTATGGCTACACCTTC,CASSPGTGDLYGYTF
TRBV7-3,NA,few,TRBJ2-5,TGTGCCAGCAGCTTAACGGGAATGCCCCAAGAGACCCAGTACTTC,CASSLTGMPQETQYF
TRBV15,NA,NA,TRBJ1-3,TGTGCCACCAGCAGAGCCGGGTCCAGCTCTGGAAACACCATATATTTT,CATSRAGSSSGNTIYF
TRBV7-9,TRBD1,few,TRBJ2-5,TGTGCCAGCAGCTTAGCGACAGGGCCAGCTACCCAGTACTTC,CASSLATGPATQYF
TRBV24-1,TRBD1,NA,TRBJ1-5,TGTGCCACCAGTGATCCCTCGACAGGGTCGATTCAGCCCCAGCATTTT,CATSDPSTGSIQPQHF
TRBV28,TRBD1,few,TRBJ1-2,TGTGCCAGCAGTTTAAAAGGGGGCCCTCTTATCGGTGGCTACACCTTC,CASSLKGGPLIGGYTF
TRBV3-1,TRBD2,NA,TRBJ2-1,TGTGCCAGCAGCCAAGCTAGACTAGCTGGTAGGAATGAGCAGTTCTTC,CASSQARLAGRNEQFF
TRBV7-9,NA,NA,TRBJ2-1,TGTGCCAGCAGCACCCTATGGATCAGCAATGAGCAGTTCTTC,CASSTLWISNEQFF
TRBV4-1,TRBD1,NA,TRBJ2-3,TGCGCCAGCAACCAAGTCCCGGACAGGGCGGATAGCACAGATACGCAGTATTTT,CASNQVPDRADSTDTQYF